One and the same sample provided the 31 T cell receptor beta chains below, sequenced in a study of T cells in Graves' hyperthyroidism and ophthalmopathy. RNA transcripts served as the template for amplifying TCR beta CDR3 regions. TCR CDR3 regions were first amplified by RT-PCR with HTBI primers. From the multiplex PCR reads, TCRdb called clonotypes with MiXCR, one entry per CDR3 protein. Of about 92,000 distinct CDR3 sequences listed, approximately 56% are singletons. Sequencing used blood. All receptors come from a middle-aged woman with Graves' hyperthyroidism.

The table lists this clonotype with a few counts. The chain joins TRBV12-3 or TRBV12-4 to TRBJ1-3; D is unclear. Between the trimmed V and J ends, which lost 3 bases and 1 base, there was a span of 7 bases. There are 14 residues in the CDR3. CDR3 nucleotide sequence: TGTGCCAGCAGTTTTGGGCTATCTGGAAACACCATATATTTT. This translates into CASSFGLSGNTIYF.

This clonotype was counted at least ten times. The chain carries TRBV12-3 or TRBV12-4 and TRBJ1-6; TRBD1 matches 8 bases. The CDR3 loop spans 15 amino acids. V was pared by 5 bases and J by 6 bases, with 6 bases of the junction left unmatched. The CDR3 loop reads CASSLGRGLNSPLHF. The DNA of the CDR3 is TGTGCCAGCAGTCTTGGCAGGGGGCTTAATTCACCCCTCCACTTT.

The chain couples TRBV7-9 to TRBJ1-5, with D uncertain. Per the germline V gene, CDR1 is SEHNR and CDR2 is FQNEAQ (reference sequence). The V gene lost 5 bases and the J gene lost 6 bases, with 17 bases spanning the gap. There are 15 residues in the CDR3. This CDR3 is CASSVTSGLGQPQHF. In DNA form, the CDR3 reads TGTGCCAGCAGCGTGACTAGCGGGCTGGGTCAGCCCCAGCATTTT.

The chain combines TRBV7-8 with TRBJ1-2; weak D call: TRBD1 (6 bases). This CDR3 is built from 10 residues. V was trimmed by 2 bases and J by 13 bases, leaving 8 bases between them. In germline, CDR1 is SGHVS, CDR2 FQNEAQ. DNA of the CDR3: TGTGCCAGCAGCTTACAGGGGCTCACCTTC. This translates into CASSLQGLTF.

This clonotype was seen many times. V and J are TRBV20-1 and TRBJ1-5; D remains unclear. CDR1 is DFQATT and CDR2 is SNEGSKA in the germline V gene (reference sequence). V dropped 1 base and J dropped 0 bases, with 7 bases sitting between them. The CDR3 has 14 residues. CDR3 bases: TGCAGTGCTAGAGGTACACATAGCAATCAGCCCCAGCATTTT. Residues: CSARGTHSNQPQHF.

This clonotype was counted between two and nine times. The gene calls are TRBV7-2 and TRBJ2-6; D not certain. CDR1 and CDR2 from the germline V gene are SGHTA and FQGNSA. This CDR3 is 17 amino acids long. With 5 bases removed from V and 1 base from J, the gap between germline ends came to 15 bases. CDR3 DNA: TGTGCCAGCAGCCCCCGGACGGAACTATCTGGGGCCAACGTCCTGACTTTC. As protein: CASSPRTELSGANVLTF.

This clonotype was observed at least ten times. The chain joins TRBV5-6 to TRBJ1-5; a weak D match, TRBD1 (5 bases). Germline lookup yields CDR1 SGHDT and CDR2 YYEEEE. The V end lost 4 bases, the J end lost 3 bases, and 14 bases lay between the germline ends. The length of the CDR3 is 15 residues. The chain's CDR3 is CASSLTPGLNQPQHF. CDR3 coding DNA: TGTGCCAGCAGCCTCACCCCAGGGCTCAATCAGCCCCAGCATTTT.

Turning to this clonotype: An end of the junction differs from the germline gene, which may be a read error. V usage is TRBV29-1 and J usage is TRBJ2-2; maybe TRBD2 (5 bases). This CDR3 has 16 residues. Germline lookup yields CDR1 SQVTM and CDR2 ANQGSEA. The CDR3 DNA is TGTAGCGCCAGCAGCCCAACCCTGGCGAACACCGGGGAGCTGCTTTTT. Amino acids: CSASSPTLANTGELLF.

CDR3 region: CASSLAGTGPAFF. The CDR3 DNA reads TGTGCCAGCAGTTTAGCGGGGACAGGGCCGGCTTTCTTT. The gene calls are TRBV12-3 or TRBV12-4 and TRBJ1-1, with TRBD1 identical over 9 bases. The CDR3 has 13 residues. V gave up 0 bases and J gave up 11 bases; unmatched junction bases: 4.

The chain is built from TRBV15 and TRBJ1-4; TRBD1 might be the D (6 bases). Germline V gene lookup returns CDR1 LNHNV and CDR2 YYDKDF (reference sequence). Trimming stripped 0 bases from V and 2 bases from J, with 10 bases between. This CDR3 is 16 amino acids long. The CDR3 loop reads CATSRDADSTNEKLFF. CDR3 nucleotide sequence: TGTGCCACCAGCAGAGATGCGGACAGTACTAATGAAAAACTGTTTTTT. Combining the CDR3 with reference TRBV15 and TRBJ1-4 gives the whole variable domain DAMVIQNPRYQVTQFGKPVTLSCSQTLNHNVMYWYQQKSSQAPKLLFHYYDKDFNNEADTPDNFQSRRPNTSFCFLDIRSPGLGDTAMYLCATSRDADSTNEKLFFGSGTQLSVL.

This clonotype was found many times. The chain employs TRBV12-3 or TRBV12-4 and TRBJ1-2; D is unresolved. V lost 3 bases, J lost 4 bases, and 9 bases lay in between. The CDR3 contains 13 residues. The CDR3 DNA reads TGTGCCAGCAGTTTCCGCCGTGCCTATGGCTACACCTTC. Translating it yields CASSFRRAYGYTF.

This clonotype was detected ten times or more. The V call is TRBV7-2, the J call TRBJ2-7; D is unresolved. The CDR3 extends over 12 amino acids. Germline lookup yields CDR1 SGHTA and CDR2 FQGNSA. V was clipped by 1 base and J by 5 bases, with 6 bases between them. CDR3 sequence: CASSLGWNEQYF. CDR3 bases: TGTGCCAGCAGCTTAGGGTGGAACGAGCAGTACTTC.

This sequence joins TRBV20-1 and TRBJ2-5, with 7 bases matching TRBD2. The CDR3 has 15 amino acids. Germline V gene sequence: CDR1 DFQATT, CDR2 SNEGSKA (reference sequence). Germline trimming cut 3 bases from V and 5 bases from J; bases unmatched to any gene: 12. Here the CDR3 DNA reads TGCAGTGCTAGTGACGGAGGGAGGGCCAAGGAGACCCAGTACTTC. It encodes CSASDGGRAKETQYF.

The chain employs TRBV29-1 and TRBJ1-5, with 9 nucleotides matching TRBD1. From germline, CDR1 is SQVTM and CDR2 ANQGSEA. V was clipped by 6 bases and J by 12 bases; unmatched bases: 6. CDR3 length equals 11 residues. The CDR3 DNA follows: TGCAGCGTAGGAACAGGGGGCGGCCAGCATTTT. This gives the protein CSVGTGGGQHF.

V and J are TRBV5-1 and TRBJ2-6; possible D gene TRBD1, 5 bases. This CDR3 is built from 16 residues. The V gene lost 1 base and the J gene lost 5 bases, with 13 bases spanning the gap. The germline V gene has CDR1 SGHRS and CDR2 YFSETQ. This chain's CDR3 is CASSLTWGVRANVLTF. The CDR3 coding sequence is TGCGCCAGCAGCTTGACTTGGGGCGTCCGGGCCAACGTCCTGACTTTC. The full variable domain, completed using reference TRBV5-1 and TRBJ2-6, is KAGVTQTPRYLIKTRGQQVTLSCSPISGHRSVSWYQQTPGQGLQFLFEYFSETQRNKGNFPGRFSGRQFSNSRSEMNVSTLELGDSALYLCASSLTWGVRANVLTFGAGSRLTVL.

This clonotype was detected ten times or more. The V gene is TRBV15, the J gene TRBJ1-4; possibly TRBD1 for D (5 bases). The CDR3 has 13 residues. Trimming cost V 5 bases and J 8 bases, with 12 bases left between them. Germline V gene data show CDR1 as LNHNV and CDR2 as YYDKDF (reference sequence). The CDR3 DNA is TGTGCCACCAGCGGGGGGTCGGGAGAAAAACTGTTTTTT. Its translation is CATSGGSGEKLFF.

The chain is built from TRBV10-3 and TRBJ1-2; 8 bases match TRBD1. The CDR3 runs 11 residues. Germline-derived CDR1 and CDR2 are ENHRY and SYGVKD. Germline trimming cut 6 bases from V and 6 bases from J; bases unmatched to any gene: 0. CDR3 DNA: TGTGCCATCAGGGGACAGGATGGCTACACCTTC. Protein sequence: CAIRGQDGYTF.

This sequence joins TRBV15 and TRBJ2-7, with D possibly TRBD1 on 6 matching bases. The CDR3 length is 14 residues. The germline CDR1 and CDR2 sequences are LNHNV and YYDKDF (reference sequence). Trimming removed 5 bases at V and 5 bases at J, with 16 bases between. Here the CDR3 reads CATSAQGGADEQYF. CDR3 sequence (DNA): TGTGCCACCAGCGCACAGGGTGGGGCGGACGAGCAGTACTTC. Full variable domain (remainder filled in from reference TRBV15 and TRBJ2-7): DAMVIQNPRYQVTQFGKPVTLSCSQTLNHNVMYWYQQKSSQAPKLLFHYYDKDFNNEADTPDNFQSRRPNTSFCFLDIRSPGLGDTAMYLCATSAQGGADEQYFGPGTRLTVT.

This clonotype was found many times. The V call is TRBV20-1, the J call TRBJ1-2; D unclear. V was cut by 3 bases and J by 0 bases, with 8 bases left in between. Per germline, CDR1 DFQATT and CDR2 SNEGSKA (reference sequence). This CDR3 spans 13 amino acids. CDR3 nucleotides: TGCAGTGCTAGCCTTACAGCTAACTATGGCTACACCTTC. Protein product: CSASLTANYGYTF.

Note on this clonotype: Since the CDR3 does not end with the conserved phenylalanine or tryptophan, this likely comes from a read error. The genes are TRBV27 and TRBJ1-2; D unresolved. The CDR3 loop spans 13 amino acids. The V gene's germline CDR1 is MNHEY and CDR2 SMNVEV (reference sequence). V lost 6 bases and J 2 bases, leaving 10 bases between the germline ends. The DNA of the CDR3 is TGTGCCAGCAGCCCCGACGGGAACTATGGCTACACCATC. Protein: CASSPDGNYGYTI.

The sample holds one count of this clonotype. The rearrangement uses TRBV20-1 and TRBJ2-5; 10 positions match TRBD1. This CDR3 comprises 13 residues. Germline values: CDR1 DFQATT, CDR2 SNEGSKA (reference sequence). J gave up 4 bases and V 6 bases, and 5 bases lay outside the gene matches. The DNA for the CDR3 is TGCAGTGCCCGCGACAGGGGGCGAGAGACCCAGTACTTC. This encodes CSARDRGRETQYF.

This clonotype was recorded many times. CDR3 DNA sequence: TGCAGCGTTAAAAGGGGGATGGATGGCTACACCTTC. This encodes CSVKRGMDGYTF. The chain employs TRBV29-1 and TRBJ1-2; a possible D gene is TRBD1 (6 bases). Germline V CDR1 and CDR2: SQVTM, ANQGSEA. V lost 5 bases to trimming and J lost 6 bases, with 13 bases between them. This CDR3 is 12 amino acids long.

This clonotype was observed a few times. V is TRBV2 and J is TRBJ2-7, with 9 positions matching TRBD2. This CDR3 has 12 amino acids. After removal of 8 bases from V and 9 bases from J, the junction contained 8 bases not matched to a gene. In germline, CDR1 is SNHLY, CDR2 FYNNEI. CDR3 in amino acids: CASAPSGIAQYF. The CDR3 DNA reads as TGTGCCAGCGCGCCTAGCGGGATTGCGCAGTACTTC.

This clonotype was seen at least ten times. The chain employs TRBV20-1 and TRBJ2-7, with D perhaps TRBD1 or TRBD2 (5 bases each). The V end lost 1 base, the J end lost 10 bases, and 17 bases lay between the germline ends. Germline-derived CDR1 and CDR2 are DFQATT and SNEGSKA (reference sequence). The length of the CDR3 is 13 residues. CDR3 bases: TGCAGTGCTAGAGGGGACCAGTATCTGGATCAGTACTTC. Amino acids: CSARGDQYLDQYF.

The V call is TRBV20-1, the J call TRBJ2-7; 13 bases agree with TRBD2. Per the germline V gene, CDR1 is DFQATT and CDR2 is SNEGSKA (reference sequence). V trimming: 6 bases; J trimming: 4 bases; junction bases outside the gene matches: 0. The CDR3 spans 12 residues. CDR3 loop: CSATSGRYEQYF. CDR3 bases: TGCAGTGCGACTAGCGGGAGGTACGAGCAGTACTTC.

This chain connects TRBV20-1 to TRBJ1-1; weak D call: TRBD1 (5 bases). This CDR3 is built from 13 residues. V lost 3 bases and J lost 5, with 13 bases in between. Germline lookup yields CDR1 DFQATT and CDR2 SNEGSKA (reference sequence). The CDR3 protein is CSARAGTATEAFF. For the CDR3, the DNA is TGCAGTGCTAGGGCAGGGACCGCAACTGAAGCTTTCTTT.

The rearrangement uses TRBV11-3 and TRBJ2-2, with TRBD2 identical over 7 bases. The CDR3 sequence is 14 residues long. Germline loops: CDR1 SGHNT, CDR2 YENEEA. After removal of 5 bases from V and 5 bases from J, the junction contained 5 bases not matched to a gene. Here the CDR3 DNA reads TGTGCCAGCAGCCTGCGGGAGCGTACCGGGGAGCTGTTTTTT. This translates into CASSLRERTGELFF. Looking up the rest from reference TRBV11-3 and TRBJ2-2 gives the full variable domain: EAGVVQSPRYKIIEKKQPVAFWCNPISGHNTLYWYLQNLGQGPELLIRYENEEAVDDSQLPKDRFSAERLKGVDSTLKIQPAELGDSAVYLCASSLRERTGELFFGEGSRLTVL.

In its sample, this clonotype was seen many times. The CDR3: CATRPGQGISGANVLTF. The CDR3 nucleotides are TGTGCCACCAGACCGGGACAGGGAATATCTGGGGCCAACGTCCTGACTTTC. V gene TRBV24-1 combines with J gene TRBJ2-6, with 9 positions matching TRBD1. With V trimmed by 7 bases and J by 1 base, 7 bases remained unmatched. The CDR3 contains 17 residues. Germline V gene sequence: CDR1 KGHDR, CDR2 SFDVKD.

The chain joins TRBV5-1 to TRBJ2-7, with TRBD2 matching 15 bases. The CDR3 length is 15 residues. The trim removed 5 bases at V and 4 bases at J, leaving 4 bases unmatched. The germline gives CDR1 SGHRS, CDR2 YFSETQ. CDR3 residues: CASRGTSGRLYEQYF. Here the CDR3 DNA reads TGCGCCAGCAGAGGGACTAGCGGGAGGTTGTACGAGCAGTACTTC.

The chain joins TRBV14 to TRBJ2-5; no clear D gene. Germline CDR1 is SGHDN and CDR2 is FVKESK. V lost 2 bases and J lost 1, with 11 bases in between. The CDR3 has 15 residues. CDR3 loop: CASSQRRPGQETQYF. The CDR3 coding sequence is TGTGCCAGCAGCCAACGGCGTCCCGGCCAAGAGACCCAGTACTTC. The whole variable domain, remainder taken from reference TRBV14 and TRBJ2-5, is EAGVTQFPSHSVIEKGQTVTLRCDPISGHDNLYWYRRVMGKEIKFLLHFVKESKQDESGMPNNRFLAERTGGTYSTLKVQPAELEDSGVYFCASSQRRPGQETQYFGPGTRLLVL.

This clonotype appeared a few times. A much more abundant neighbour one base away suggests this may be a read error. V gene TRBV5-6 combines with J gene TRBJ1-6, with 12 bases matching TRBD1. CDR3 length: 16 amino acids. V dropped 4 bases and J dropped 6; count of bases not matched to a gene: 5. Looked up from germline, CDR1 is SGHDT and CDR2 is YYEEEE. The CDR3 DNA follows: TGTGCCAGCAGCGTGTCGGGACAGGGGGCTAATTCACCCCTCCACTTT. Translation gives CASSVSGQGANSPLHF. Using reference TRBV5-6 and TRBJ1-6 for the parts outside the CDR3, the full variable domain is DAGVTQSPTHLIKTRGQQVTLRCSPKSGHDTVSWYQQALGQGPQFIFQYYEEEERQRGNFPDRFSGHQFPNYSSELNVNALLLGDSALYLCASSVSGQGANSPLHFGNGTRLTVT.